This T cell receptor (beta chain) originates from a study of shared clonotypes between healthy human individuals (TCRdb year 2020). For the wider study: The cohort comprised a couple of women and a few men aged 18 to 49 years. For each donor, CD4 naive and CD4 memory were each given three plates, CD8 naive was given two plates, and CD8 memory was given one plate. To estimate repertoire size and how much clonotype sharing occurs between individuals, the study deeply sequenced the blood TCR repertoires of 4 to 6 healthy adults. Different laboratories and diverse techniques were used to prepare libraries and sequence TCR repertoires, to increase sequencing depth and limit assay-specific biases. Each donor's leukapheresis produced roughly between roughly 0.85 and 9.5 billion PBMCs. The investigation overall reported the following: Naive subsets generally had larger estimated clonotype richness than memory subsets. About 5% of naive CD4, 3.5% of naive CD8, approximately 2.2% of memory CD4, and around 0.42% of memory CD8 clonotypes were shared across several donors. Clonotypes shared by all four sorted-subset donors showed higher generation probabilities than non-shared clonotypes. The small number of donors limited the genetic and exposure-history diversity represented. Rarefaction of sorted-subset datasets indicated incomplete sequencing despite the large sequencing depth. Only blood was sampled, and tissue TCR repertoires likely differ from those in blood. Pairwise subsampling led to the expectation that sequencing depth would affect the degree of clonotype sharing among donors.

Using the deep immunoSEQ assay, TCR CDR3 regions were amplified from genomic DNA by multiplex PCR. For each cell subset, the extracted genomic DNA was distributed evenly across all wells of several immunoSEQ 96-well plates, and each plate served as one replicate. For sorted subsets, roughly 200 ng of genomic DNA, equivalent to 25,000 to 35,000 T cell genomes, went into each replicate PCR. Purified libraries were quantified with a Qubit 3.0 fluorometer, sized on a Bioanalyzer 2100, and re-quantified with the KAPA Library Quantification kit. Every immunoSEQ 96-well plate was sequenced on a separate single-read 150-cycle Illumina NextSeq 550 flow cell. Processing in the source paper ran as follows. Because the immunoSEQ output included only junctional sequences and no quality scores, the filtering could not be the same as the filtering used for full-length reads. To assign V/J genes and CDR3, sequences were annotated against IMGT germline references using PyIR, a Python wrapper for IgBLAST v1.9. Reads were filtered out if the reads had weak V/J assignments (E-value above 1e-6), no CDR3, stop codons, out-of-frame junctions, or ambiguous translated residues. V3J clonotypes were defined as sequences sharing an identical inferred V gene, J gene, and CDR3 amino acid sequence. The percentage overlap between two repertoires was calculated by dividing the number of shared unique clonotypes by the size of the smaller repertoire. Three approaches were used to assess repertoire richness: RTK rarefaction, the Chao1 estimator, and Recon v2.1 estimates of unobserved clonotypes. OLGA was used to compute generation probabilities for all TCRbeta clonotypes that the gDNA method yielded from several donors. TCRdb took over this immuneACCESS table, retaining in-frame rearrangements with V and J assigned. Such tables are incomplete; in checked studies, under half of the missing clones stem from an unresolved V gene, and the remainder is unexplained. V and J calls plus clone size are reproduced from that table; the DNA served to infer D and trimming. Recorded for this sample are some 2,400,000 clones; approximately 96% of them occurred a single time. The ten largest clones add up to around 0.13% of the sample.

This clone occurred once. Its recognized antigen is unknown. No much larger clone is present one base from it, and per-base qualities are unavailable. Healthy HIV-negative adults with no recently reported acute infections or vaccinations were included as donors. All donors were Caucasian adults living in Nashville, Tennessee, USA. CD4+ T cells were enriched by magnetic negative selection; naive cells were then positively selected on CD45RA, and the negative fraction formed the memory subset. Blood was collected by leukapheresis, and PBMCs were isolated by Ficoll-Histopaque density gradient centrifugation and then cryopreserved in liquid nitrogen vapor phase. Analytical flow cytometry was used to check the purity and quantity of every magnetically sorted T cell population. Genomic DNA was isolated from each sorted fraction and quantified by UV absorbance on a Nanodrop 2000c. The receptor was isolated from a man between 18 and 35 years old in good health. The sequenced sample consisted of naive CD4+ T cells sorted from blood. According to the study, the label for this sample's cell subset or site signals: CD45RA+ positively selected.

The CDR3 region: CASWKIKQETQYF. Here is the DNA: TGTGCCAGTTGGAAGATTAAGCAAGAGACCCAGTACTTC. The sequence links TRBV2 to TRBJ2-5; the D gene lacks a confident call. From the cysteine through the phenylalanine, the CDR3 covers 13 amino acids. Here the CDR3 DNA is all that survives: 39 bases in frame from base 1. Trimming takes 9 bases from V and 2 bases from J, and the germline ends sit 13 bases apart. As encoded in the germline V gene, CDR1 is SNHLY while CDR2 is FYNNEI.